This is a list of T cell receptor beta chains from one sample in a study of cytomegalovirus exposure and HLA in healthy donors. TCRdb's copy holds only in-frame clones and misses some; the assay was immunoSEQ multiplex PCR. The data contain some 120,000 clones, about four fifths of them seen just once; the ten biggest clones take up roughly 1.8%. The specimen sequenced was PBMCs. Every receptor here comes from a man between 18 and 29 years old in good health and CMV-seronegative. Both conserved end residues are trimmed from each CDR3. Clone size is stated in some rows and not others, as once, few, many or a class when expanded.

NA | TRBV5-1 | ASSPIPTGIGGYNSPLH
NA | TRBV6-4 | ASSDSPTGEQY
NA | TRBV18 | ASSSMPGTAPYNEQF
few | TRBV6-6 | ASSFREGAEAF
NA | TRBV9 | ASSDGQPHKETQY
NA | TRBV5-6 | ASSLTGKYGYT
NA | TRBV6-1 | ASSLGSSIN
few | TRBV4-1 | ASSQEVGSSYNEQF
NA | TRBV2 | ASRSGGGGLRNTIY
NA | TRBV5-1 | ASSLEGAQLTEAF
NA | TRBV27 | ASSPGDREYGYT
NA | TRBV7-9 | ASSLEATGGINEQF
NA | TRBV4-3 | ASSQDRGIEGYT
NA | TRBV5-1 | ASSLDTGNTEAF
NA | TRBV7-9 | ASTPGGINYGYT
NA | TRBV4-2 | ASSPSSTDQYNEQF
few | TRBV4-3 | ASSQDPQGGNTEAF
NA | TRBV7-2 | ASSLDGGAREQF
NA | TRBV2 | ASSVYGSGQPQH
NA | TRBV9 | ASSVGTSANEQF
NA | TRBV9 | ASSIQTGDNEKLF
NA | TRBV19 | ASSFQQGLDGYT
NA | TRBV19 | ASRETGGGEKLF
once | TRBV9 | ASSIGTSNYEQY
NA | TRBV7-3 | ASSLEMDTEAF
NA | TRBV27 | ASSPRDRGGHGYT
NA | TRBV5-6 | ASSLGGQGRLVDTQY
few | TRBV19 | ASSIGGQGLGGQF
NA | TRBV25-1 | AGSRDLGSTGELF
NA | TRBV7-9 | ASSSTKLIQGYGYT
NA | TRBV6-5 | ASSAPASGDSPLH
NA | TRBV6-5 | ASRDSLRTDTQY
NA | TRBV7-8 | ASSLVLAARETQY
NA | TRBV27 | ASRSRRNTEAF
once | TRBV11-2 | ASSSAVGREY
NA | TRBV7-8 | ASSPRRTNTGELF
NA | TRBV7-8 | ASSPGTGDNQPQH
NA | TRBV20-1 | SAPLGAEQY
NA | TRBV11-2 | ASSLVQGNSPLH
NA | TRBV18 | ASSGASASTDTQY
once | TRBV4-2 | ASSQGGGEYNEQF
NA | TRBV18 | ASSSRTTYEQY
NA | TRBV13 | ASSRDRGRGFRGNTIY
few | TRBV6-5 | ASTSGQNSYEQY
NA | TRBV5-1 | ASSSPGTIDTQY
NA | TRBV6-1 | ASSEKAGGGPKETQY
NA | TRBV6-6 | ASSYSTGVGTDTQY
NA | TRBV5-4 | ASSHPAPGAYGTGYT
NA | TRBV19 | ASSITGPRQPQH
NA | TRBV27 | ASRSNRGNEQF
once | TRBV6-1 | ASSAGQGFTDTQY
few | TRBV4-3 | ASSQDRGLGNTIY
NA | TRBV10-1 | ASSVDYDTQY
NA | TRBV5-1 | ASSFSSQQY
NA | TRBV5-6 | ASSSPSFGNTEAF
NA | TRBV5-4 | ASSLGTGGLYT
NA | TRBV7-2 | ASSRRVANEQF
NA | TRBV9 | ASSVSGHYNEQF
NA | TRBV9 | ASSGQGVSGNTIY